What follows are 27 T cell receptor beta chains derived from one specimen sequenced in a study of control samples from healthy donors and cancer patients. Sequenced by immunoSEQ multiplex PCR; TCRdb stores in-frame clones only, minus some. Of around 120,000 clones in the sample, about 93% were seen once. The sample consisted of PBMCs. Source of these receptors: a man aged 45-65 years with head and neck cancer.

V and J are TRBV27 and TRBJ1-1; D uncertain. Germline V CDR1 and CDR2: MNHEY, SMNVEV (reference sequence). V lost 4 bases and J lost 0, with 9 bases in between. This CDR3 has 14 residues. In DNA, the CDR3 is TGTGCCAGCAGTTCTGGGGTAATGAACACTGAAGCTTTCTTT. Its translation is CASSSGVMNTEAFF.

The genes are TRBV30 and TRBJ2-3; tentatively, D is TRBD1 or TRBD2 (5 bases each). Deletions cut 8 bases from V and 5 bases from J, with 14 bases between. The V gene's germline CDR1 is GTSNPN and CDR2 SVGIG (reference sequence). The CDR3 contains 12 residues. DNA of the CDR3: TGTGCCAGCTACGGGGCGAGAGATACGCAGTATTTT. Its translation is CASYGARDTQYF.

The chain joins TRBV5-1 to TRBJ2-5, with D maybe TRBD1 (5 bases). The CDR3 covers 15 residues. Germline loops: CDR1 SGHRS, CDR2 YFSETQ. V was shortened by 2 bases and J by 5 bases, with 16 bases between the two germline ends. The CDR3 nucleotides are TGCGCCAGCAGCTTTATAGACAGATCCCGGGAGACCCAGTACTTC. Translating it yields CASSFIDRSRETQYF.

The CDR3 sequence: CASSPQPGQSYEQYF. The CDR3 DNA reads as TGTGCCAGCAGCCCCCAACCGGGACAATCCTACGAGCAGTACTTC. This chain links TRBV3-1 (or the pseudogene TRBV3-2) with TRBJ2-7; a weak D match, TRBD1 (6 bases). V lost 4 bases, J lost 1 base, and 14 bases lay in between. This CDR3 region has 15 residues. From germline, CDR1 is LGHDT and CDR2 YNNKEL (reference sequence).

This rearrangement joins TRBV6-6 to TRBJ1-5; 7 bases agree with TRBD1. Germline loops: CDR1 MNHNY, CDR2 SVGAGI (reference sequence). V was clipped by 3 bases and J by 0 bases; unmatched bases: 5. This CDR3 comprises 16 residues. CDR3 sequence: CASSYGQASSNQPQHF. CDR3 sequence (DNA): TGTGCCAGCAGTTATGGACAGGCCTCTAGCAATCAGCCCCAGCATTTT.

The rearrangement joins TRBV4-2 to TRBJ1-1; D is uncertain. The germline CDR1 and CDR2 sequences are LGHNA and YNFKEQ. V lost 0 bases, J lost 0 bases, and 14 bases lay in between. This CDR3 has 17 amino acids. CDR3: CASSQDKLRALNTEAFF. The CDR3 DNA reads as TGTGCCAGCAGCCAAGACAAACTGCGGGCCTTGAACACTGAAGCTTTCTTT.

The chain employs TRBV19 and TRBJ1-2; possibly TRBD1 for D (5 bases). The germline CDR1 and CDR2 sequences are LNHDA and SQIVND (reference sequence). V was pared by 4 bases and J by 6 bases, with 15 bases between. CDR3 length: 14 residues. CDR3 nucleotide sequence: TGTGCCAGTAGTAACAGGCGAGAAGTGCATGGCTACACCTTC. Its protein is CASSNRREVHGYTF.

The V and J genes are TRBV7-6 and TRBJ1-2; 9 bases fit TRBD1. The CDR3 covers 15 residues. Germline values: CDR1 SGHVS, CDR2 FNYEAQ. J was trimmed by 4 bases and V by 4 bases; bases with no gene match: 7. DNA of the CDR3: TGTGCCAGCAGCTCACTGACAGGGGGATTCTATGGCTACACCTTC. Its translation is CASSSLTGGFYGYTF.

The rearrangement uses TRBV6-5 and TRBJ2-7; D is possibly TRBD2 (5 bases). V was trimmed by 2 bases and J by 10 bases, leaving 9 bases between them. CDR3 length equals 11 residues. From germline, CDR1 is MNHEY and CDR2 SVGAGI. CDR3 loop: CASSYGGQQYF. The DNA for the CDR3 is TGTGCCAGCAGTTACGGCGGGCAACAGTACTTC.

The chain links TRBV20-1 to TRBJ2-7, with D unclear. The CDR3 is 14 residues long. V was cut by 3 bases and J by 0 bases, with 12 bases left in between. Germline V gene lookup returns CDR1 DFQATT and CDR2 SNEGSKA (reference sequence). As DNA, the CDR3 is TGCAGTGCTAGTCGTTCGGCCAGCTCCTACGAGCAGTACTTC. It codes for CSASRSASSYEQYF.

The chain links TRBV19 to TRBJ2-7; the D is unclear. Germline V gives CDR1 LNHDA, CDR2 SQIVND (reference sequence). The V gene lost 3 bases and the J gene lost 0 bases, with 9 bases spanning the gap. The CDR3 totals 14 residues. The CDR3 loop reads CASSIGISSYEQYF. The CDR3 DNA reads as TGTGCCAGTAGTATCGGTATAAGCTCCTACGAGCAGTACTTC. Variable domain in full (rest from reference TRBV19 and TRBJ2-7): DGGITQSPKYLFRKEGQNVTLSCEQNLNHDAMYWYRQDPGQGLRLIYYSQIVNDFQKGDIAEGYSVSREKKESFPLTVTSAQKNPTAFYLCASSIGISSYEQYFGPGTRLTVT.

This clone was detected a few times. Germline and junction disagree at one end, which may indicate a read error. The CDR3 loop reads CASSQDRDREIGF. CDR3 nucleotides: TGCGCCAGCAGCCAAGATCGAGACAGGGAGATCGGATTC. This chain links TRBV4-3 with TRBJ2-7, with 7 nucleotides matching TRBD1. Germline V gives CDR1 LGHNA, CDR2 YSLEER. The CDR3 is made up of 13 amino acids.

The CDR3 nucleotides read TGTGCCAGCAGCCTGGAGGGTATAAGCGGGAGCGAAGAGACCCAGTACTTC. It codes for CASSLEGISGSEETQYF. V and J are TRBV4-2 and TRBJ2-5, with 8 nucleotides matching TRBD2. This CDR3 spans 17 amino acids. J gave up 3 bases and V 4 bases, and 13 bases lay outside the gene matches. The germline gives CDR1 LGHNA, CDR2 YNFKEQ.

The chain has TRBV7-3 and TRBJ2-3; D gene uncertain. This CDR3 is 12 amino acids long. Looked up from germline, CDR1 is SGHTA and CDR2 is FQGTGA. V dropped 5 bases and J dropped 5 bases, with 8 bases sitting between them. CDR3 residues: CASSLIGDTQYF. In DNA, the CDR3 is TGTGCCAGCAGCCTAATAGGAGATACGCAGTATTTT.

This chain links TRBV9 with TRBJ2-4, with D maybe TRBD1 (5 bases). The CDR3 runs 16 residues. Trimming removed 0 bases at V and 3 bases at J, with 13 bases between. Germline values: CDR1 SGDLS, CDR2 YYNGEE. The CDR3 loop reads CASSVGRGRDKNIQYF. The DNA for the CDR3 is TGTGCCAGCAGCGTAGGAAGGGGAAGGGACAAAAACATTCAGTACTTC.

V gene TRBV6-5 combines with J gene TRBJ1-4; D may be TRBD1 (6 bases). The CDR3 runs to 14 residues. Germline lookup yields CDR1 MNHEY and CDR2 SVGAGI. V dropped 6 bases and J dropped 8 bases, with 16 bases sitting between them. CDR3 amino acids: CASSGGGSGEKLFF. The CDR3 nucleotides are TGTGCCAGCAGCGGAGGGGGGTCAGGAGAAAAACTGTTTTTT.

The gene calls are TRBV5-1 and TRBJ2-1; D possibly corresponds to TRBD2 (6 bases). Looked up from germline, CDR1 is SGHRS and CDR2 is YFSETQ. This CDR3 contains 15 residues. V was trimmed by 5 bases and J by 2 bases, leaving 14 bases between them. The CDR3 DNA follows: TGCGCCAGCAGGGCAGGTAGCGGCACCTACAATGAGCAGTTCTTC. Its protein product is CASRAGSGTYNEQFF.

The rearrangement uses TRBV7-3 and TRBJ1-6; a weak D match, TRBD1 (5 bases). The CDR3 covers 15 residues. V lost 5 bases, J lost 7 bases, and 15 bases lay in between. The V gene's germline CDR1 is SGHTA and CDR2 FQGTGA. CDR3 bases: TGTGCCAGCAGCCTGCAGGGTAGAGACAATTCACCCCTCCACTTT. Residues: CASSLQGRDNSPLHF. Full variable domain (outside the CDR3, taken from reference TRBV7-3 and TRBJ1-6): GAGVSQTPSNKVTEKGKYVELRCDPISGHTALYWYRQSLGQGPEFLIYFQGTGAADDSGLPNDRFFAVRPEGSVSTLKIQRTERGDSAVYLCASSLQGRDNSPLHFGNGTRLTVT.

The chain combines TRBV5-4 with TRBJ1-1, with D perhaps matching TRBD1 (5 bases). V lost 10 bases and J lost 1, with 17 bases in between. The CDR3 length is 14 residues. The V gene's germline CDR1 is SGHNT and CDR2 YYREEE (reference sequence). The CDR3 DNA reads as TGTGCCCTCCGGGACGCCCATAGGAACACTGAAGCTTTCTTT. Translated, it gives CALRDAHRNTEAFF. Supplemented by reference TRBV5-4 and TRBJ1-1, the full variable domain reads ETGVTQSPTHLIKTRGQQVTLRCSSQSGHNTVSWYQQALGQGPQFIFQYYREEENGRGNFPPRFSGLQFPNYSSELNVNALELDDSALYLCALRDAHRNTEAFFGQGTRLTVV.

Comments on this clone: The same CDR3 arises from other DNA sequences in this sample as well. The chain has TRBV19 and TRBJ2-3; TRBD1 agrees at 7 bases. CDR3 length equals 14 residues. The germline V gene has CDR1 LNHDA and CDR2 SQIVND (reference sequence). V lost 6 bases and J lost 2; bases outside the gene matches: 5. The CDR3 loop reads CASRSGTVTDTQYF. CDR3 nucleotide sequence: TGTGCCAGTAGGTCCGGGACAGTCACAGATACGCAGTATTTT.

The genes are TRBV6-2 or TRBV6-3 and TRBJ1-1; 7 bases map to TRBD1. J lost 8 bases, V lost 0 bases, and 0 bases had no gene match. CDR3 length: 12 residues. From germline, CDR1 is MNHEY and CDR2 SVGEGT. The CDR3 DNA is TGTGCCAGCAGTTACTCGGACAGGGAAGCTTTCTTT. Translated: CASSYSDREAFF.

V gene TRBV19 combines with J gene TRBJ2-7; 8 positions agree with TRBD1. Germline V gene lookup returns CDR1 LNHDA and CDR2 SQIVND (reference sequence). Trimming took 9 bases from V and 3 from J; bases not matched to a gene: 10. This CDR3 is 14 amino acids long. CDR3 sequence (DNA): TGTGCCAGCACCGGACAGGGTCTCTTCTACGAGCAGTACTTC. Residues: CASTGQGLFYEQYF.

This rearrangement joins TRBV7-2 to TRBJ2-7, with 7 bases aligning to TRBD1. The germline V gene has CDR1 SGHTA and CDR2 FQGNSA. This CDR3 contains 15 residues. V shed 8 bases, J shed 1 base, and the junction held 11 bases outside the gene matches. CDR3 nucleotide sequence: TGTGCCAGCGGCCCGGGACAGCCACCTTCCTACGAGCAGTACTTC. Amino acid sequence: CASGPGQPPSYEQYF. Full variable domain (missing parts from reference TRBV7-2 and TRBJ2-7): GAGVSQSPSNKVTEKGKDVELRCDPISGHTALYWYRQSLGQGLEFLIYFQGNSAPDKSGLPSDRFSAERTGGSVSTLTIQRTQQEDSAVYLCASGPGQPPSYEQYFGPGTRLTVT.

In its sample, this clone was seen once. V usage is TRBV27 and J usage is TRBJ1-2; unclear D gene. This CDR3 comprises 13 residues. Trimming stripped 2 bases from V and 4 bases from J, with 8 bases between. In germline, CDR1 is MNHEY, CDR2 SMNVEV (reference sequence). Written as DNA, the CDR3 is TGTGCCAGCAGTTTAGGCCTATTCTATGGCTACACCTTC. Protein sequence: CASSLGLFYGYTF.

The genes are TRBV15 and TRBJ1-1; the D gene is possibly TRBD1 (5 bases). Germline CDR1 reads LNHNV; CDR2 reads YYDKDF (reference sequence). With 5 bases removed from V and 6 bases from J, the gap between germline ends came to 16 bases. The CDR3 has 14 amino acids. CDR3 protein: CATSPPVGVAEAFF. DNA for the CDR3: TGTGCCACCAGCCCTCCGGTAGGGGTGGCTGAAGCTTTCTTT.

The rearrangement links TRBV2 to TRBJ2-7; 8 nucleotides agree with TRBD2. Per germline, CDR1 SNHLY and CDR2 FYNNEI. Trimming at V came to 8 bases and at J to 5 bases, leaving 5 bases not matched to a gene. The CDR3 is 12 amino acids. The CDR3 DNA reads as TGTGCCAGCGCCTCGGGAGGGGACGAGCAGTACTTC. It is translated as CASASGGDEQYF.

This chain connects TRBV2 to TRBJ1-2; D ambiguous. The CDR3 loop spans 14 amino acids. Germline assignment: CDR1 SNHLY and CDR2 FYNNEI. Trimming removed 3 bases at V and 5 bases at J, with 13 bases between. The CDR3 nucleotides are TGTGCCAGCAGTGATTCTCCGAATCTGTATGGCTACACCTTC. It translates to CASSDSPNLYGYTF.